The next 10 T cell receptor beta chains were all read from a single sample in a study of cytomegalovirus exposure and HLA in healthy donors. This PCR relied on a set of 60 Vbeta primers and 13 Jbeta primers. Produced via immunoSEQ multiplex PCR; TCRdb's table is partial and in-frame only. The profile shows roughly 170,000 clones, approximately 80% of them singletons. Sample: PBMCs. Receptors were obtained from a woman aged 50 to 60 in good health and CMV-seropositive.

The chain carries TRBV7-3 and TRBJ2-1; 12 bases are shared with TRBD2. CDR3 length: 16 amino acids. Germline values: CDR1 SGHTA, CDR2 FQGTGA. V gave up 5 bases and J gave up 6 bases; unmatched junction bases: 8. The CDR3 loop reads CASSILAGGPLNEQFF. CDR3 in DNA: TGTGCCAGCAGCATTCTAGCGGGAGGGCCCCTCAATGAGCAGTTCTTC.

This clone was detected a few times. This chain connects TRBV4-1 to TRBJ2-1; D remains unclear. The CDR3 consists of 16 residues. Germline lookup yields CDR1 MGHRA and CDR2 YSYEKL. The V and J ends lost 1 base and 2 bases respectively, with 12 bases between them. The CDR3 loop is CASSQVGFFPYNEQFF. The CDR3 nucleotides read TGCGCCAGCAGCCAAGTCGGTTTTTTCCCCTACAATGAGCAGTTCTTC.

V usage is TRBV28 and J usage is TRBJ2-3; 12 bases line up with TRBD2. Germline V gives CDR1 MDHEN, CDR2 SYDVKM. This CDR3 spans 17 amino acids. After removal of 8 bases from V and 0 bases from J, the junction contained 9 bases not matched to a gene. The CDR3 protein is CASYPLAGGPSTDTQYF. CDR3 in DNA: TGTGCCAGCTATCCCCTAGCGGGAGGGCCCAGCACAGATACGCAGTATTTT.

This clone showed up just a few times. This chain links TRBV7-2 with TRBJ2-5; the D is unclear. With 1 base removed from V and 2 bases from J, the gap between germline ends came to 11 bases. The germline CDR1 and CDR2 sequences are SGHTA and FQGNSA. CDR3 length equals 15 residues. The CDR3 reads CASSLGGALQETQYF. The CDR3 DNA is TGTGCCAGCAGCTTAGGCGGAGCTTTGCAAGAGACCCAGTACTTC.

The chain uses TRBV15 and TRBJ2-1; no firm D call. The V gene lost 0 bases and the J gene lost 5 bases, with 11 bases spanning the gap. The CDR3 has 15 amino acids. CDR1 LNHNV and CDR2 YYDKDF come from the germline V gene (reference sequence). CDR3 sequence reads: CATSRDSPSDNEQFF. Written as DNA, the CDR3 is TGTGCCACCAGCAGAGATAGTCCCTCGGACAATGAGCAGTTCTTC.

The rearrangement uses TRBV9 and TRBJ1-4; 7 bases fit TRBD1. Germline V CDR1 and CDR2: SGDLS, YYNGEE. The CDR3 loop spans 17 amino acids. Unmatched junction bases numbered 11, after V lost 2 bases and J lost 4 bases. The CDR3 spells CASSVHTGTAFNEKLFF. The CDR3 DNA sequence: TGTGCCAGCAGCGTTCACACCGGGACAGCATTTAATGAAAAACTGTTTTTT.

This clone was detected once. V gene TRBV5-4 combines with J gene TRBJ1-4; 7 bases match TRBD1. The germline CDR1 and CDR2 sequences are SGHNT and YYREEE (reference sequence). The CDR3 is made up of 14 amino acids. V dropped 4 bases and J dropped 6; count of bases not matched to a gene: 6. The DNA of the CDR3 is TGTGCCAGCAGCCCGGGACAGCGTGATGAAAAACTGTTTTTT. Encoded protein: CASSPGQRDEKLFF. Based on the CDR3 plus reference TRBV5-4 and TRBJ1-4, the full variable domain is ETGVTQSPTHLIKTRGQQVTLRCSSQSGHNTVSWYQQALGQGPQFIFQYYREEENGRGNFPPRFSGLQFPNYSSELNVNALELDDSALYLCASSPGQRDEKLFFGSGTQLSVL.

The chain recombines TRBV9 with TRBJ2-3, with 9 bases fitting TRBD2. The CDR3 sequence is 17 residues long. Per germline, CDR1 SGDLS and CDR2 YYNGEE. V dropped 2 bases and J dropped 0; count of bases not matched to a gene: 7. CDR3 region: CASSVLAGTSSTDTQYF. The CDR3 DNA is TGTGCCAGCAGCGTGCTAGCGGGGACCTCAAGCACAGATACGCAGTATTTT.

The V call is TRBV7-2, the J call TRBJ2-7; 7 bases are shared with TRBD1. This CDR3 is 14 amino acids long. Losses at the gene ends were 5 bases for V and 7 bases for J; bases not matched to a gene: 11. The germline CDR1 and CDR2 sequences are SGHTA and FQGNSA. CDR3 protein: CASSKETGLREQYF. CDR3 bases: TGTGCCAGCAGCAAAGAGACAGGGCTGAGGGAGCAGTACTTC.

The genes are TRBV4-3 and TRBJ1-2; possible D gene TRBD1, 6 bases. The CDR3 sequence is 15 residues long. The V end was cut by 0 bases, the J end by 7 bases, with 15 bases between. Germline-derived CDR1 and CDR2 are LGHNA and YSLEER. In nucleotides, the CDR3 is TGCGCCAGCAGCCAAGATGGACAGATGAAGGGTGGCTACACCTTC. It specifies CASSQDGQMKGGYTF.